This record concerns one T cell receptor beta chain sequence. The data were taken from a study of T cell changes during pregnancy in multiple sclerosis. The V end was cut by 2 bases, the J end by 4 bases, with 8 bases between. This CDR3 has 13 amino acids. Germline values: CDR1 LNHNV, CDR2 YYDKDF (reference sequence). Method: immunoSEQ multiplex PCR; TCRdb's copy keeps in-frame clones and lacks some. This table has under 55,000 clones, approximately 90% appearing once. The sequenced sample was peripheral blood, obtained in the first trimester of pregnancy. J is TRBJ1-2 and V is TRBV15; unclear D gene. The source is a female donor with multiple sclerosis, enrolled in a pregnancy study. The CDR3 is CATSRIIFYGYTF. CDR3 bases: TGTGCCACCAGCAGAATAATATTCTATGGCTACACCTTC.